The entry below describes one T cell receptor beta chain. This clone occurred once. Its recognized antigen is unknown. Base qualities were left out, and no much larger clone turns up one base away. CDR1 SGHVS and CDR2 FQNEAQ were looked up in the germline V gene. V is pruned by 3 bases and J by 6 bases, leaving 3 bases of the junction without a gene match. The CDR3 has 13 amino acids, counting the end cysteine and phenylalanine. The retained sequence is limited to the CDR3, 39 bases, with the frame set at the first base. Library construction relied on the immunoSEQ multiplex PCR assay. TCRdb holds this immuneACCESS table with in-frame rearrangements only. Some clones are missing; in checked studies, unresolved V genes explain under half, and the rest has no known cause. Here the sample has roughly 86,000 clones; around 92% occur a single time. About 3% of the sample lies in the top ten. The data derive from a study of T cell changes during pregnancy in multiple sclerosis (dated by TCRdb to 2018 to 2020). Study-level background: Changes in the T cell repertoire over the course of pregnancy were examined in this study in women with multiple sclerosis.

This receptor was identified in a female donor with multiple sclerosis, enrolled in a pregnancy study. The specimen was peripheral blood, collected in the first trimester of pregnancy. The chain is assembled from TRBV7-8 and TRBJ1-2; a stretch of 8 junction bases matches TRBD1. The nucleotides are TGTGCCAGCAGCTTTGCAGGGGGCGATGGCTACACCTTC. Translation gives CASSFAGGDGYTF.